This TCR beta chain was identified during a study of blood T cell repertoires in COVID-19. In the study overall: Both acute and convalescent COVID-19 samples were obtained from the United States, Italy and Spain. T cells, B-cell-depleted T cells, or PBMCs supplied cDNA or gDNA.

As originally analysed: Using reference gene primer amplification, nucleated cell counts were estimated. Here immunoSEQ multiplex PCR was the method, and the copy in TCRdb shows in-frame clones only, minus some. V and J calls plus clone size are reproduced from that table; the DNA served to infer D and trimming. The data show 25,000 to 30,000 clones, with about 92% seen just once and approximately 8.9% held by the top ten. The CDR3 has 14 residues. Trimming stripped 7 bases from V and 4 bases from J, with 15 bases between. Per the germline V gene, CDR1 is SGHTA and CDR2 is FQGNSA. The rearrangement joins TRBV7-2 to TRBJ2-3; D not certain. The sequenced sample was peripheral blood. This clonotype was sampled from a man aged 70 or older with active or convalescent COVID-19. CDR3: CASTKRRGADTQYF. In DNA form, the CDR3 reads TGTGCCAGCACCAAAAGACGCGGCGCAGATACGCAGTATTTT.